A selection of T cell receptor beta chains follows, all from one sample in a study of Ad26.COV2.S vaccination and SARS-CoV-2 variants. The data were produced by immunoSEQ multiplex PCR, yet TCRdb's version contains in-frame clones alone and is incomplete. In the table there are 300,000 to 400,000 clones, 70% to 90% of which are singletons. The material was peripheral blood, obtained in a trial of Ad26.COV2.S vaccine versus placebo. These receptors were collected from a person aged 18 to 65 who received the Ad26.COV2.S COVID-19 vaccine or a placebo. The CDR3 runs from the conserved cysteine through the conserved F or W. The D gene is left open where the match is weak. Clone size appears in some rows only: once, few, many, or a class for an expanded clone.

TGTGCCATCATAACCCTGGCGGATCTACAATCTGGAAACACCATATATTTT,CAIITLADLQSGNTIYF,17,TRBJ1-3,.,.,TRBV10-3
TGCGCCAGCAAGGGAGGGACAGGGGTCTACGAGCAGTACTTC,CASKGGTGVYEQYF,14,TRBJ2-7,TRBD1,once,TRBV5-1
TGTGCCAGCAGCGGTCAGGCGCAGGGCACAGATACGCAGTATTTT,CASSGQAQGTDTQYF,15,TRBJ2-3,.,.,TRBV7-9
TGTGCCAGCAGCCCGACAGGGTACGAGCAGTACTTC,CASSPTGYEQYF,12,TRBJ2-7,TRBD1,.,TRBV2
TGTGCCTGGAACCCGGGGAGCCTAATTCAAGAGACCCAGTACTTC,CAWNPGSLIQETQYF,15,TRBJ2-5,.,once,TRBV30
TGTGCCAGCAGACAGCAGGGGTACCGAAACACCATATATTTT,CASRQQGYRNTIYF,14,TRBJ1-3,.,.,TRBV6-5
TGTGCCAGCAGCTTAGGGCTCGGGGCTAAAGATACGCAGTATTTT,CASSLGLGAKDTQYF,15,TRBJ2-3,.,once,TRBV7-3
TGCGCCAGCAGCTTGAGTGGGCTCCTCTCTGGAAACACCATATATTTT,CASSLSGLLSGNTIYF,16,TRBJ1-3,.,.,TRBV5-1
TGTGCCAGTAGCAGGACAGGGGGCCGCAATCAGCCCCAGCATTTT,CASSRTGGRNQPQHF,15,TRBJ1-5,TRBD1,.,TRBV19
TGTGCTAGCAGCTTACTGGACACAAACTACAATGAGCAGTTCTTC,CASSLLDTNYNEQFF,15,TRBJ2-1,.,.,TRBV7-7
TGTGCCAGCAGCGCGCGAGGGACACCGAGCTCCTACGAGCAGTACTTC,CASSARGTPSSYEQYF,16,TRBJ2-7,.,.,TRBV5-5
TGTGCCAGCAGCTACGCGGGGGGCGAACAAGAGACCCAGTACTTC,CASSYAGGEQETQYF,15,TRBJ2-5,TRBD2,.,TRBV7-3
TGTGCCAGCAGTTCCTTCAGGATTAGCTCCTACAATGAGCAGTTCTTC,CASSSFRISSYNEQFF,16,TRBJ2-1,.,.,TRBV6-5
TGTGCCAGTAGCAGGCTGGGTAACACTGAAGCTTTCTTT,CASSRLGNTEAFF,13,TRBJ1-1,.,.,TRBV6-5
TGCGCCAGCAGCTCAGACAGGGTTTGGTATGGCTACACCTTC,CASSSDRVWYGYTF,14,TRBJ1-2,TRBD1,once,TRBV5-1
TGTGCCGGTAGGACAGGACCTTATCAGCCCCAGCATTTT,CAGRTGPYQPQHF,13,TRBJ1-5,TRBD1,.,TRBV2
TGTGCCAGTAGTATCCCGAACACTGAAGCTTTCTTT,CASSIPNTEAFF,12,TRBJ1-1,.,.,TRBV19
TGTGCCAGCAGTTTAGTAGGGACAGCAAACAATCAGCCCCAGCATTTT,CASSLVGTANNQPQHF,16,TRBJ1-5,TRBD1,.,TRBV28
TGTGCCAGCAGCCGTGGAGGGGGCGTAACTACTGAAGCTTTCTTT,CASSRGGGVTTEAFF,15,TRBJ1-1,TRBD1,once,TRBV3-1/TRBV3-2
TGTGCCAGCAGCATCCGGGACAGCTCCTACGAGCAGTACTTC,CASSIRDSSYEQYF,14,TRBJ2-7,.,.,TRBV21-1
TGTGCCAGCAGCCCGGGACCCAGCCTAAGAAATGAGCAGTTCTTC,CASSPGPSLRNEQFF,15,TRBJ2-1,.,.,TRBV5-6
TGTGCCAGCTTCCGTCTCACTGAAGCTTTCTTT,CASFRLTEAFF,11,TRBJ1-1,.,.,TRBV6-5
TGTGCCAGTAGTATTAGAGGGACAGGGAGTAGCAATCAGCCCCAGCATTTT,CASSIRGTGSSNQPQHF,17,TRBJ1-5,TRBD1,.,TRBV19
TGTGCCAGCAGATCCGGGACAGGGAACACTGAAGCTTTCTTT,CASRSGTGNTEAFF,14,TRBJ1-1,TRBD1,.,TRBV28
TGTGCCAGCAGCGTACGGGGGGGCCCGAGCCGCAACTATGGCTACACCTTC,CASSVRGGPSRNYGYTF,17,TRBJ1-2,.,.,TRBV9
TGTGCCAGCAGCTTAGAAGTGGCGGGTGTAGGCGAGCAGTACTTC,CASSLEVAGVGEQYF,15,TRBJ2-7,.,.,TRBV7-9
TGCGCCAGCAGCCAGGACAGGGTCTCCTACGAGCAGTACTTC,CASSQDRVSYEQYF,14,TRBJ2-7,TRBD1,.,TRBV5-1
TGCGCCAGCAGCCAAGTTGGGGGTATGGGGCCAGATACGCAGTATTTT,CASSQVGGMGPDTQYF,16,TRBJ2-3,.,.,TRBV4-1
TGTGCCAGCAGTTCCCAGGGGATTACTGAAGCTTTCTTT,CASSSQGITEAFF,13,TRBJ1-1,.,.,TRBV2
TGTGCCAGCAGCTTAGGGGACAGGAGGAATCAGCCCCAGCATTTT,CASSLGDRRNQPQHF,15,TRBJ1-5,TRBD1,.,TRBV13
TGTGCCTGGAGGCATATGGGCCCAGGGAACAATTCACCCCTCCACTTT,CAWRHMGPGNNSPLHF,16,TRBJ1-6,.,.,TRBV30